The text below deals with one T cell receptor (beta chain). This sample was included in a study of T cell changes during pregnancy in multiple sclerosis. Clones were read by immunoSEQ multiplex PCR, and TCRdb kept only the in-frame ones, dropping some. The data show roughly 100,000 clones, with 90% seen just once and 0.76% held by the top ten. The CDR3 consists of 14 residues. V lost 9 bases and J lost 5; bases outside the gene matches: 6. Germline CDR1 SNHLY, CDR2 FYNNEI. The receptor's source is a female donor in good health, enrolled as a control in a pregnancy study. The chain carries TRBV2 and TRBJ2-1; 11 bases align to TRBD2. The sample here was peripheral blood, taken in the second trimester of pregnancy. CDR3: CASATSGDNNEQFF. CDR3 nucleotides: TGTGCCAGTGCGACTAGCGGGGATAACAATGAGCAGTTCTTC.